This T cell receptor (beta chain) was identified during a study of spatial heterogeneity in lung cancer. Study overall: Sequences of the beta chain were consistently detected in greater numbers than alpha-chain sequences. Raw sequencing reads included, on average, more than eight appearances of each unique TCR and UMI combination. Study conclusions and caveats: Expanded tumor TCRs that were ubiquitous appeared in blood more at resection than follow-up.

Per germline, CDR1 KGHDR and CDR2 SFDVKD. With 0 bases clipped from V and 5 bases from J, the junction kept 6 bases outside the gene matches. The CDR3 sequence is 16 residues long. Noted time point: sample taken at primary tumor resection. Tumor, nontumor lung or frozen PBMC supplied whole RNA that was sequenced unsorted. This clonotype was counted a single time. No antigen is known for it. Each TCR cDNA molecule bore a unique molecular identifier. Each CDR3 protein is one row after TCRdb ran MiXCR on the 5' RACE reads. The top ten clones hold about 37% of a sample with 25,000 or so distinct CDR3 sequences, about 8.1% of them seen once.

This sequence joins TRBV24-1 and TRBJ2-3; 8 bases agree with TRBD2. This clonotype was obtained from a female donor with early-stage non-small cell lung cancer. Material: PBMCs, obtained at surgery. The DNA of the CDR3 is TGTGCCACCAGTGATTTGCCCAGCGGGAGAGGAGATACGCAGTATTTT. Its protein is CATSDLPSGRGDTQYF.